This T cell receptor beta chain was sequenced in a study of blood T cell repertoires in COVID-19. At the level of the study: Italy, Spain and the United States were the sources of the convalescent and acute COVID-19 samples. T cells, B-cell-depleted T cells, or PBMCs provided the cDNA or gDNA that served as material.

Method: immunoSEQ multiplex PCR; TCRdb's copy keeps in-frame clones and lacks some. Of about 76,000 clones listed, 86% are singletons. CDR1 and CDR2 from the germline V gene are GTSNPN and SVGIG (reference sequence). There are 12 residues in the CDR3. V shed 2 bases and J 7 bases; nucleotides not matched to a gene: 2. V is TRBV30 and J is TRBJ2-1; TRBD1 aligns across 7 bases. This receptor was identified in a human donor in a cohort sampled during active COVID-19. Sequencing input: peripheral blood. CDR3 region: CAWSRQGNEQFF. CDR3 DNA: TGTGCCTGGAGTCGACAGGGAAATGAGCAGTTCTTC.